One and the same sample provided the 22 T cell receptor beta chains below, sequenced in a study of blood T cell repertoires in COVID-19. Profiling relied on immunoSEQ multiplex PCR, and the TCRdb table lists in-frame clones only, not all of them. This table holds about half a million clones, approximately 83% found once. The specimen sequenced was peripheral blood. These receptors were obtained from a human donor in a cohort sampled during active COVID-19.

The chain combines TRBV7-3 with TRBJ2-5; TRBD2 matches 8 bases. Losses at the gene ends were 5 bases for V and 4 bases for J; bases not matched to a gene: 3. From germline, CDR1 is SGHTA and CDR2 FQGTGA. The CDR3 consists of 13 residues. In nucleotides, the CDR3 is TGTGCCAGCAGCGCCGGGGGGGCAGAGACCCAGTACTTC. Amino acid sequence: CASSAGGAETQYF.

CDR3 bases: TGTGCTAGTGGTTTGGGCGCTCCCGGGGAGCTGTTTTTT. Translation gives CASGLGAPGELFF. The rearrangement links TRBV12-5 to TRBJ2-2; D ambiguous. Trimming took 1 base from V and 6 from J, leaving 6 bases between them. The CDR3 is 13 residues long. The germline CDR1 and CDR2 sequences are LGHNT and FRNRAP.

This clone appeared a single time. V is TRBV11-2 and J is TRBJ1-1; 7 bases are a match to TRBD1. Germline V gene sequence: CDR1 SGHAT, CDR2 FQNNGV. The CDR3 covers 14 residues. With 7 bases clipped from V and 5 bases from J, the junction kept 10 bases outside the gene matches. The CDR3 DNA reads as TGTGCCAGCATGACCCAGGGGGATGGGACTGAAGCTTTCTTT. Protein: CASMTQGDGTEAFF. The whole variable domain, remainder taken from reference TRBV11-2 and TRBJ1-1, is EAGVAQSPRYKIIEKRQSVAFWCNPISGHATLYWYQQILGQGPKLLIQFQNNGVVDDSQLPKDRFSAERLKGVDSTLKIQPAKLEDSAVYLCASMTQGDGTEAFFGQGTRLTVV.

This rearrangement joins TRBV2 to TRBJ2-4, with D possibly matching TRBD2 (5 bases). This CDR3 contains 16 residues. Trimming removed 3 bases at V and 1 base at J, with 13 bases between. Germline V gene sequence: CDR1 SNHLY, CDR2 FYNNEI. The CDR3 sequence is CASSEVERFAKNIQYF. The CDR3 DNA is TGTGCCAGCAGTGAGGTGGAGCGGTTTGCCAAAAACATTCAGTACTTC. The entire variable domain, with the rest obtained from reference TRBV2 and TRBJ2-4, is as follows: EPEVTQTPSHQVTQMGQEVILRCVPISNHLYFYWYRQILGQKVEFLVSFYNNEISEKSEIFDDQFSVERPDGSNFTLKIRSTKLEDSAMYFCASSEVERFAKNIQYFGAGTRLSVL.

This chain connects TRBV7-2 to TRBJ2-1; no clear D gene. Trimming stripped 5 bases from V and 0 bases from J, with 11 bases between. Germline V gene data show CDR1 as SGHTA and CDR2 as FQGNSA. The CDR3 runs 15 residues. CDR3 in DNA: TGTGCCAGCAGCCCCCGGCCTAGCTCCTACAATGAGCAGTTCTTC. Its protein is CASSPRPSSYNEQFF.

The V gene is TRBV5-1, the J gene TRBJ2-5; TRBD2 matches at 13 bases. Looked up from germline, CDR1 is SGHRS and CDR2 is YFSETQ. The CDR3 runs to 17 residues. V lost 2 bases to trimming and J lost 4 bases; unmatched junction nucleotides: 8. In nucleotides, the CDR3 is TGCGCCAGCAGCTTACTAGCGGGAGGGCCGGGTCGAGAGACCCAGTACTTC. Translated, it gives CASSLLAGGPGRETQYF. Variable domain in full (rest from reference TRBV5-1 and TRBJ2-5): KAGVTQTPRYLIKTRGQQVTLSCSPISGHRSVSWYQQTPGQGLQFLFEYFSETQRNKGNFPGRFSGRQFSNSRSEMNVSTLELGDSALYLCASSLLAGGPGRETQYFGPGTRLLVL.

In this sample, this clone turned up once. The chain recombines TRBV30 with TRBJ2-4, with 11 bases identical to TRBD2. This CDR3 has 17 residues. Trimming removed 4 bases from V and 0 bases from J; junction bases left unmatched: 8. The germline gives CDR1 GTSNPN, CDR2 SVGIG (reference sequence). The CDR3 is CAWTLGTSGLAKNIQYF. The CDR3 region has the DNA TGTGCCTGGACTCTTGGGACTAGCGGCCTAGCCAAAAACATTCAGTACTTC.

The chain is built from TRBV4-2 and TRBJ1-2; TRBD1 matches at 9 bases. The germline CDR1 and CDR2 sequences are LGHNA and YNFKEQ. Germline trimming cut 4 bases from V and 2 bases from J; bases unmatched to any gene: 2. The CDR3 loop spans 14 amino acids. The CDR3 here is CASSPGQGNYGYTF. CDR3 coding DNA: TGTGCCAGCAGCCCGGGACAGGGAAACTATGGCTACACCTTC.

The V and J genes are TRBV29-1 and TRBJ2-3, with 7 bases fitting TRBD2. J lost 5 bases, V lost 1 base, and 6 bases had no gene match. CDR3 length equals 14 residues. CDR1 is SQVTM, CDR2 ANQGSEA, per germline. The CDR3 sequence: CSVEGREREDTQYF. For the CDR3, the DNA is TGCAGCGTTGAAGGGCGGGAGCGAGAAGATACGCAGTATTTT.

This chain joins TRBV3-1 (or the pseudogene TRBV3-2) and TRBJ2-7; 7 bases align to TRBD2. CDR1 and CDR2 from the germline V gene are LGHDT and YNNKEL (reference sequence). After removal of 3 bases from V and 4 bases from J, the junction contained 0 bases not matched to a gene. This CDR3 comprises 12 residues. CDR3 in DNA: TGTGCCAGCAGCCAGCGGGAGTACGAGCAGTACTTC. Amino acids: CASSQREYEQYF.

V and J are TRBV12-3 or TRBV12-4 and TRBJ1-1; D remains unclear. The CDR3 is made up of 13 amino acids. Trimming removed 8 bases from V and 4 bases from J, with 14 bases in between. CDR3 amino acids: CASGPVDGTEAFF. CDR3 DNA: TGTGCCAGCGGGCCTGTCGACGGCACTGAAGCTTTCTTT.

CDR3 DNA sequence: TGTGCCTGGAGTAAAGGCGGGAGGGCCTGGGAGACCCAGTACTTC. Protein sequence: CAWSKGGRAWETQYF. This sequence joins TRBV30 and TRBJ2-5, with 9 bases aligning to TRBD2. J was trimmed by 5 bases and V by 2 bases; bases with no gene match: 9. This CDR3 region has 15 residues. Germline V gives CDR1 GTSNPN, CDR2 SVGIG (reference sequence).

The gene calls are TRBV6-5 and TRBJ1-5; TRBD1 aligns across 9 bases. J gave up 9 bases and V 5 bases, and 11 bases lay outside the gene matches. The germline V gene has CDR1 MNHEY and CDR2 SVGAGI. The length of the CDR3 is 15 residues. The CDR3 loop is CASSQGGTGRRPQHF. The DNA of the CDR3 is TGTGCCAGCAGTCAGGGAGGGACAGGGCGACGGCCCCAGCATTTT.

The chain combines TRBV28 with TRBJ1-4; 7 bases are shared with TRBD1. The V gene's germline CDR1 is MDHEN and CDR2 SYDVKM. The CDR3 has 14 amino acids. Unmatched junction bases numbered 4, after V lost 3 bases and J lost 6 bases. The CDR3 sequence is CASSFPGGDEKLFF. In DNA form, the CDR3 reads TGTGCCAGCAGTTTTCCAGGGGGAGATGAAAAACTGTTTTTT.

This chain joins TRBV30 and TRBJ2-3; D not certain. Germline V gene lookup returns CDR1 GTSNPN and CDR2 SVGIG (reference sequence). This CDR3 spans 13 amino acids. Trimming removed 0 bases from V and 3 bases from J, with 7 bases in between. CDR3 nucleotides: TGTGCCTGGAGTGTAATAGCAACAGATACGCAGTATTTT. Protein: CAWSVIATDTQYF. Supplemented by reference TRBV30 and TRBJ2-3, the full variable domain reads SQTIHQWPATLVQPVGSPLSLECTVEGTSNPNLYWYRQAAGRGLQLLFYSVGIGQISSEVPQNLSASRPQDRQFILSSKKLLLSDSGFYLCAWSVIATDTQYFGPGTRLTVL.

The chain joins TRBV5-1 to TRBJ2-1; 7 bases agree with TRBD1. Germline V gene lookup returns CDR1 SGHRS and CDR2 YFSETQ. The V segment lost 7 bases and the J segment 0 bases; nucleotides outside the gene matches: 4. The CDR3 loop spans 14 amino acids. The CDR3 DNA reads as TGCGCCAGCCAGCCAGGGGGCTCCTACAATGAGCAGTTCTTC. Translated: CASQPGGSYNEQFF. Drawing the rest from reference TRBV5-1 and TRBJ2-1, the complete variable domain is KAGVTQTPRYLIKTRGQQVTLSCSPISGHRSVSWYQQTPGQGLQFLFEYFSETQRNKGNFPGRFSGRQFSNSRSEMNVSTLELGDSALYLCASQPGGSYNEQFFGPGTRLTVL.

The rearrangement joins TRBV7-2 to TRBJ2-7; 8 positions match TRBD2. Trimming took 1 base from V and 6 from J; bases not matched to a gene: 8. Germline CDR1 reads SGHTA; CDR2 reads FQGNSA. The CDR3 totals 15 residues. In DNA, the CDR3 is TGTGCCAGCAGCTTAGGTTACGGGAGGGAAGGCGAGCAGTACTTC. Its protein product is CASSLGYGREGEQYF.

CDR3 residues: CASSPLGDSGANVLTF. The DNA for the CDR3 is TGTGCCAGCAGCCCCCTTGGAGACTCTGGGGCCAACGTCCTGACTTTC. J is TRBJ2-6 and V is TRBV13; D remains unclear. The germline CDR1 and CDR2 sequences are PRHDT and FYEKMQ (reference sequence). Trimming pared 5 bases from V and 0 bases from J, leaving 11 bases between. CDR3 size: 16 residues.

This sequence joins TRBV28 and TRBJ2-1; D not resolved. From germline, CDR1 is MDHEN and CDR2 SYDVKM. CDR3 length: 13 residues. The germline V and J ends were trimmed by 2 bases and 9 bases, with 11 bases remaining between them. The CDR3 region is CASSLVTRAEQFF. CDR3 coding DNA: TGTGCCAGCAGTTTAGTCACCCGAGCTGAGCAGTTCTTC.

V gene TRBV10-3 combines with J gene TRBJ1-5; D is undetermined. Looked up from germline, CDR1 is ENHRY and CDR2 is SYGVKD. Trimming removed 2 bases from V and 5 bases from J, with 10 bases in between. The CDR3 covers 14 residues. CDR3 sequence (DNA): TGTGCCATCAGTGAGAAGGGCGGGGATCAGCCCCAGCATTTT. Translation: CAISEKGGDQPQHF.

The chain is built from TRBV11-2 and TRBJ1-4, with 9 bases matching TRBD1. The CDR3 consists of 14 residues. CDR1 SGHAT and CDR2 FQNNGV come from the germline V gene. The ends lost 5 bases at V and 6 bases at J; junction bases unmatched: 4. The CDR3 loop is CASSKGQGYEKLFF. The CDR3 region has the DNA TGTGCCAGCAGCAAGGGACAGGGATATGAAAAACTGTTTTTT.

J is TRBJ2-7 and V is TRBV5-6; TRBD1 aligns across 8 bases. The germline CDR1 and CDR2 sequences are SGHDT and YYEEEE. V trimming: 1 base; J trimming: 4 bases; junction bases outside the gene matches: 10. The CDR3 runs 16 residues. CDR3 sequence reads: CASSLTPAGGHYEQYF. CDR3 sequence (DNA): TGTGCCAGCAGCTTGACCCCGGCAGGGGGCCATTACGAGCAGTACTTC.